These 31 T cell receptor beta chains came from one sample sequenced in a study of T cell repertoires in cytomegalovirus infection (dated by TCRdb to the late 2010s). TCRdb records Illumina HiSeq 1500 as the sequencer. TCRdb reanalyzed the raw reads on its own, using fastp at Q25 for trimming and MiXCR for clone calling, and kept in-frame beta chains. Here each entry gathers all rows of one CDR3 protein and keeps the most common genes and DNA. This sample holds fewer than 550,000 distinct CDR3 sequences; approximately 15% were observed only once. The ten largest clonotypes hold approximately 24% of the sample. The sequencing input was CD8+ T cells from PBMCs. These receptors all come from a human donor in good health (CMV status not recorded). Some clones in this sample may be carry-over from other donors' samples.

This clonotype has ten or more counts. The rearrangement joins TRBV7-9 to TRBJ1-2; D is ambiguous. The CDR3 covers 14 residues. Germline CDR1 SEHNR, CDR2 FQNEAQ (reference sequence). V shed 4 bases and J shed 8 bases, with 17 bases lying between them. DNA for the CDR3: TGTGCCAGCAGCTCCCCGGCGTCCTTAAGCGGCTACACCTTC. Amino acid sequence: CASSSPASLSGYTF.

This clonotype was seen only a few times. The V gene is TRBV6-5, the J gene TRBJ2-2; D gene unclear. Trimming removed 3 bases at V and 7 bases at J, with 9 bases between. Germline values: CDR1 MNHEY, CDR2 SVGAGI. The CDR3 loop spans 13 amino acids. The CDR3 DNA reads as TGTGCCAGCAGTTATTTTCCGGGCGGGGAGCTGTTTTTT. Protein: CASSYFPGGELFF.

This clonotype was observed a handful of times. The V gene is TRBV5-1, the J gene TRBJ2-1; D uncertain. The ends were cut back, 0 bases at V and 2 bases at J, with 9 bases in the middle. Germline CDR1 SGHRS, CDR2 YFSETQ. This CDR3 has 15 amino acids. The CDR3 is CASSLEDVAYNEQFF. CDR3 nucleotides: TGCGCCAGCAGCTTGGAGGACGTTGCCTACAATGAGCAGTTCTTC.

This clonotype was recorded at least ten times. V is TRBV7-9 and J is TRBJ2-5; D is ambiguous. The V end lost 7 bases, the J end lost 5 bases, and 11 bases lay between the germline ends. Germline V gene sequence: CDR1 SEHNR, CDR2 FQNEAQ (reference sequence). This CDR3 has 12 amino acids. CDR3 in DNA: TGTGCCAGCACCAACCCCGGGGAGACCCAGTACTTC. Protein sequence: CASTNPGETQYF.

This clonotype was seen only a few times. The CDR3 loop is CATSDPGTGWSGELFF. The DNA for the CDR3 is TGTGCCACCAGTGATCCTGGGACAGGGTGGTCCGGGGAGCTGTTTTTT. V and J are TRBV24-1 and TRBJ2-2; 9 nucleotides match TRBD1. The CDR3 is 16 residues long. Unmatched junction bases numbered 7, after V lost 3 bases and J lost 6 bases. CDR1 is KGHDR and CDR2 is SFDVKD in the germline V gene.

As regards this clonotype: This could be a read error, since a much larger clone is one nucleotide away. This chain uses TRBV7-4 with TRBJ1-5, with 7 bases identical to TRBD1. The trim removed 3 bases at V and 8 bases at J, leaving 13 bases unmatched. The CDR3 length is 16 residues. Per germline, CDR1 SGHVT and CDR2 SQSDAQ. CDR3 DNA sequence: TGTGCCAGCAGCTTGGGGTCTGGACAGGTTAATAAGCCCCAGCATTTT. The encoded protein is CASSLGSGQVNKPQHF.

Only a few counts were recorded for this clonotype. The rearrangement joins TRBV6-6 to TRBJ2-1; the D is unclear. Per germline, CDR1 MNHNY and CDR2 SVGAGI (reference sequence). V lost 2 bases and J lost 0, with 14 bases in between. CDR3 length equals 17 residues. This chain's CDR3 is CASSYLRTESSYNEQFF. The CDR3 DNA is TGTGCCAGCAGTTACCTCCGGACGGAAAGCTCCTACAATGAGCAGTTCTTC.

This clonotype was counted many times. V is TRBV7-6 and J is TRBJ1-1; no definite D call. The length of the CDR3 is 16 residues. CDR1 SGHVS and CDR2 FNYEAQ come from the germline V gene. The CDR3 coding sequence is TGTGCTTTATCTAGGGCGTCTGGCAGCTCGAACACTGAAGCTTTCTTT. Protein: CALSRASGSSNTEAFF. Drawing the rest from reference TRBV7-6 and TRBJ1-1, the complete variable domain is GAGVSQSPRYKVTKRGQDVALRCDPISGHVSLYWYRQALGQGPEFLTYFNYEAQQDKSGLPNDRFSAERPEGSISTLTIQRTEQRDSAMYRCALSRASGSSNTEAFFGQGTRLTVV.

This clonotype was seen only a few times. The chain joins TRBV2 to TRBJ2-1; maybe TRBD1 (6 bases). This CDR3 is 11 amino acids long. CDR1 SNHLY and CDR2 FYNNEI come from the germline V gene. V lost 8 bases and J 7 bases, leaving 9 bases between the germline ends. CDR3: CASFTGNEQFF. DNA of the CDR3: TGTGCCAGCTTCACAGGGAATGAGCAGTTCTTC.

This clonotype was counted at least ten times. The chain employs TRBV19 and TRBJ2-7; weak D call: TRBD1 (5 bases). The CDR3 sequence is 15 residues long. Germline V lookup: CDR1 LNHDA, CDR2 SQIVND (reference sequence). V was cut by 0 bases and J by 3 bases, with 12 bases left in between. CDR3 nucleotide sequence: TGTGCCAGTAGTATAGATCGGAGACAGATCTACGAGCAGTACTTC. Encoded protein: CASSIDRRQIYEQYF.

This clonotype was seen ten or more times. The rearrangement uses TRBV7-9 and TRBJ1-2; weak D call: TRBD1 (5 bases). Germline V gives CDR1 SEHNR, CDR2 FQNEAQ (reference sequence). This CDR3 has 13 amino acids. The ends were cut back, 3 bases at V and 6 bases at J, with 11 bases in the middle. CDR3 residues: CASSLGREDGYTF. CDR3 in DNA: TGTGCCAGCAGCTTGGGGCGGGAGGATGGCTACACCTTC.

This clonotype occurred many times. The rearrangement joins TRBV4-1 to TRBJ1-5; D is uncertain. The V end was cut by 4 bases, the J end by 0 bases, with 13 bases between. This CDR3 comprises 16 residues. CDR1 is MGHRA and CDR2 is YSYEKL in the germline V gene. CDR3: CASSLTPFDSNQPQHF. CDR3 in DNA: TGCGCCAGCAGCCTTACCCCCTTCGATAGCAATCAGCCCCAGCATTTT.

The chain employs TRBV27 and TRBJ2-2; 10 nucleotides line up with TRBD2. CDR3 length: 17 residues. Germline V gene lookup returns CDR1 MNHEY and CDR2 SMNVEV (reference sequence). The V segment lost 0 bases and the J segment 6 bases; nucleotides outside the gene matches: 7. In DNA form, the CDR3 reads TGTGCCAGCAGTTTATCTTCTAGCGGGAGTGTCGCCGGGGAGCTGTTTTTT. This gives the protein CASSLSSSGSVAGELFF.

The chain carries TRBV6-2 or TRBV6-3 and TRBJ2-1; the match to TRBD1 covers 7 bases. The V gene's germline CDR1 is MNHEY and CDR2 SVGEGT. V lost 2 bases and J lost 3; bases outside the gene matches: 1. This CDR3 has 14 residues. CDR3 in amino acids: CASSYGQDYNEQFF. In DNA, the CDR3 is TGTGCCAGCAGTTACGGACAGGACTACAATGAGCAGTTCTTC.

This clonotype showed up many times. CDR3 DNA sequence: TGTGCCAGCAGCCCCACCAGCCCTACCTACGAGCAGTACTTC. Translation gives CASSPTSPTYEQYF. V usage is TRBV7-9 and J usage is TRBJ2-7; no definite D call. The CDR3 is made up of 14 amino acids. Germline-derived CDR1 and CDR2 are SEHNR and FQNEAQ (reference sequence). Trimming stripped 5 bases from V and 2 bases from J, with 13 bases between.

Many counts were recorded for this clonotype. The chain is built from TRBV6-6 and TRBJ1-2; maybe TRBD1 (5 bases). Germline V lookup: CDR1 MNHNY, CDR2 SVGAGI (reference sequence). Trimming shortened V by 0 bases and J by 4 bases, and 6 bases separated the two germline ends. The CDR3 length is 13 residues. In DNA, the CDR3 is TGTGCCAGCAGTTACTCCAGGGCCTATGGCTACACCTTC. Translating it yields CASSYSRAYGYTF.

This clonotype was seen many times. The chain carries TRBV28 and TRBJ2-7, with no clear D. Germline-derived CDR1 and CDR2 are MDHEN and SYDVKM. The ends were cut back, 8 bases at V and 4 bases at J, with 21 bases in the middle. The CDR3 length is 15 residues. CDR3 coding DNA: TGTGCCAGCCTTGTAACTTCCCCGCGGATGTACGAGCAGTACTTC. Translation gives CASLVTSPRMYEQYF.

The chain uses TRBV9 and TRBJ1-5, with D tentatively TRBD1 (6 bases). Trimming pared 1 base from V and 2 bases from J, leaving 10 bases between. From germline, CDR1 is SGDLS and CDR2 YYNGEE. The CDR3 consists of 15 residues. This chain's CDR3 is CASSVRGQGNQPQHF. The CDR3, as DNA: TGTGCCAGCAGCGTACGGGGGCAAGGCAATCAGCCCCAGCATTTT.

This clonotype was recorded at least ten times. V is TRBV12-3 or TRBV12-4 and J is TRBJ2-5; the match to TRBD2 covers 8 bases. CDR3 length: 16 amino acids. The junction had 4 bases not matched to a gene; V was cut back by 0 bases and J by 1 base. The CDR3 spells CASSLALTSGQETQYF. The CDR3 region has the DNA TGTGCCAGCAGTTTAGCGCTAACTAGCGGCCAAGAGACCCAGTACTTC.

The rearrangement uses TRBV5-3 and TRBJ1-1, with TRBD1 matching over 7 bases. TRBV5-3 is an ORF, and what it does is uncertain. V was pared by 8 bases and J by 8 bases, with 12 bases of the junction left unmatched. This CDR3 comprises 13 residues. The CDR3 region has the DNA TGTGCCAGCAGCAAACCGGGACAGCAAGAAGCTTTCTTT. Protein product: CASSKPGQQEAFF.

This clonotype was seen only a few times. This chain connects TRBV10-2 to TRBJ2-2, with D perhaps TRBD2 (5 bases). CDR1 and CDR2 from the germline V gene are WSHSY and SAAADI. Trimming stripped 7 bases from V and 6 bases from J, with 15 bases between. This CDR3 region has 14 residues. The CDR3 sequence: CASTSFGVAGELFF. The CDR3, as DNA: TGCGCCAGCACGAGCTTCGGGGTGGCCGGGGAGCTGTTTTTT.

Only a few counts were recorded for this clonotype. The chain has TRBV20-1 and TRBJ2-4; TRBD1 matches 9 bases. This CDR3 is 17 amino acids long. V dropped 1 base and J dropped 2; count of bases not matched to a gene: 9. Germline V gives CDR1 DFQATT, CDR2 SNEGSKA (reference sequence). The CDR3 spells CSARGSRDRAPKNIQYF. DNA for the CDR3: TGCAGTGCTAGAGGCTCGAGGGACAGGGCCCCCAAAAACATTCAGTACTTC.

The V call is TRBV27, the J call TRBJ1-1, with no clear D. Between the trimmed V and J ends, which lost 3 bases and 7 bases, there was a span of 12 bases. From germline, CDR1 is MNHEY and CDR2 SMNVEV (reference sequence). The CDR3 length is 13 residues. CDR3 in amino acids: CASSLRAGREAFF. CDR3 sequence (DNA): TGTGCCAGCAGTTTGAGGGCAGGTCGTGAAGCTTTCTTT.

This clonotype was found many times. The V gene is TRBV12-3 or TRBV12-4, the J gene TRBJ1-5; D unresolved. CDR3 length: 13 amino acids. Trimming removed 4 bases at V and 4 bases at J, with 8 bases between. The CDR3 loop reads CASSSHPNQPQHF. The CDR3 DNA is TGTGCCAGCAGTTCCCACCCTAATCAGCCCCAGCATTTT.

In this sample, this clonotype turned up many times. The CDR3: CASSYEAGAPSYEQYF. The CDR3 DNA follows: TGTGCCAGCAGCTATGAAGCGGGGGCCCCCTCCTACGAGCAGTACTTC. V gene TRBV5-4 combines with J gene TRBJ2-7; TRBD2 agrees at 8 bases. J gave up 0 bases and V 3 bases, and 8 bases lay outside the gene matches. CDR3 size: 16 residues. Germline CDR1 and CDR2: SGHNT and YYREEE (reference sequence).

This clonotype was seen repeatedly, ten times or more. The chain employs TRBV7-2 and TRBJ2-1; D perhaps matches TRBD2 (6 bases). Trimming cost V 9 bases and J 0 bases, with 18 bases left between them. CDR3 length: 16 amino acids. Per the germline V gene, CDR1 is SGHTA and CDR2 is FQGNSA. CDR3 sequence reads: CASSYTSRSSYNEQFF. The CDR3 DNA sequence: TGTGCCAGTTCTTATACTAGCCGTAGCTCCTACAATGAGCAGTTCTTC.

This clonotype has ten or more counts. The genes are TRBV12-3 or TRBV12-4 and TRBJ2-3, with TRBD2 as a possible D gene (5 bases). The V gene lost 3 bases and the J gene lost 8 bases, with 6 bases spanning the gap. This CDR3 contains 11 residues. The CDR3 nucleotides read TGTGCCAGCAGTTTGGGAGCTACGCAGTATTTT. Translated, it gives CASSLGATQYF.

This rearrangement joins TRBV9 to TRBJ2-7; 8 bases agree with TRBD1. Germline-derived CDR1 and CDR2 are SGDLS and YYNGEE. The CDR3 sequence is 14 residues long. Trimming took 5 bases from V and 2 from J; bases not matched to a gene: 6. The CDR3 region is CASSPGGSTYEQYF. The CDR3 DNA is TGTGCCAGCAGTCCAGGGGGCTCGACCTACGAGCAGTACTTC.

With regard to this clonotype: Sequence at one end of the junction differs from germline and may be a read error. This chain links TRBV29-1 with TRBJ2-1; D gene ambiguous. The CDR3 is made up of 10 amino acids. Germline assignment: CDR1 SQVTM and CDR2 ANQGSEA. The CDR3 nucleotides read TGCGGCGTTTCTCACAATGAGCAGTTCTTC. Its protein product is CGVSHNEQFF.

This clonotype has a handful of counts. The CDR3 carries no conserved terminal phenylalanine or tryptophan, so it likely arises from a read error. The rearrangement joins TRBV19 to TRBJ2-1, with TRBD2 matching 11 bases. Unmatched junction bases numbered 8, after V lost 9 bases and J lost 7 bases. CDR1 and CDR2 from the germline V gene are LNHDA and SQIVND (reference sequence). This CDR3 contains 14 residues. Written as DNA, the CDR3 is TGTGCCAGCCAAGGAAGGACTAGCGGGAATGAGCAGTTCTTA. Its protein product is CASQGRTSGNEQFL.

Of note for this clonotype: A read error may explain this, as a much larger clone is one base away. This sequence joins TRBV7-3 and TRBJ2-2; TRBD1 matches at 7 bases. This CDR3 spans 15 amino acids. V lost 5 bases, J lost 4 bases, and 7 bases stayed unmatched. Germline CDR1 SGHTA, CDR2 FQGTGA. CDR3 sequence: CASSRTGESTGELFF. In DNA form, the CDR3 reads TGTGCCAGCAGCCGCACAGGGGAATCCACCGGGGAGCTGTTTTTT.